This entry lists 32 T cell receptor beta chains sequenced from one sample in a study of shared clonotypes between healthy human individuals. Sequenced by immunoSEQ multiplex PCR; TCRdb stores in-frame clones only, minus some. The table lists about 2 million clones, around 96% of them singletons, with 1% to 1.3% in the top ten. Cells designated naive CD8 were CD45RO-negative and were positively selected for CCR7, with terminally differentiated effector memory CD45RA+ cells excluded. Sequenced: naive CD8+ T cells sorted from blood. These receptors originate from a man between 18 and 29 years old in good health.

This chain connects TRBV7-8 to TRBJ2-1; TRBD2 is a possible D gene (7 bases). Germline lookup yields CDR1 SGHVS and CDR2 FQNEAQ. There are 16 residues in the CDR3. Trimming pared 5 bases from V and 4 bases from J, leaving 18 bases between. DNA of the CDR3: TGTGCCAGCAGCCCTACCCTGGGGGGGGCTTACAATGAGCAGTTCTTC. Amino acid sequence: CASSPTLGGAYNEQFF.

The chain combines TRBV11-1 with TRBJ1-1, with D possibly matching TRBD1 (6 bases). CDR1 SGHAT and CDR2 FQDESV come from the germline V gene (reference sequence). The V and J ends lost 5 bases and 1 base respectively, with 14 bases between them. This CDR3 comprises 15 residues. The CDR3 DNA sequence: TGTGCCAGCAGCCCCAGGGGATTCGAGAACACTGAAGCTTTCTTT. It specifies CASSPRGFENTEAFF.

The chain has TRBV6-5 and TRBJ2-7, with a possible D match to TRBD2 (7 bases). The CDR3 totals 12 residues. Trimming shortened V by 5 bases and J by 6 bases, and 11 bases separated the two germline ends. Germline CDR1 and CDR2: MNHEY and SVGAGI. As DNA, the CDR3 is TGTGCCAGCAGTCCGGCGGGGGCCGAGCAGTACTTC. Protein product: CASSPAGAEQYF.

This clone was seen only once. Other DNA variants within this sample encode the same CDR3. The J gene is TRBJ2-7, the V gene TRBV6-5, with unresolved D. Trimming took off 1 base at V and 3 bases at J, with 7 bases between the two ends. Germline V gene lookup returns CDR1 MNHEY and CDR2 SVGAGI. CDR3 length: 13 amino acids. CDR3: CASSYWSGYEQYF. CDR3 nucleotides: TGTGCCAGCAGTTACTGGTCTGGCTACGAGCAGTACTTC.

V gene TRBV4-2 combines with J gene TRBJ2-2, with a tentative D call TRBD1 (6 bases). The CDR3 is 18 residues long. Trimming took 0 bases from V and 5 from J, leaving 19 bases between them. CDR1 is LGHNA and CDR2 is YNFKEQ in the germline V gene. CDR3 DNA: TGTGCCAGCAGCCAAGATGGAGAAGGGCAGGGGCAAACCGGGGAGCTGTTTTTT. It yields the protein CASSQDGEGQGQTGELFF.

The gene calls are TRBV4-1 and TRBJ1-1, with 9 nucleotides matching TRBD1. CDR1 is MGHRA, CDR2 YSYEKL, per germline. After removal of 4 bases from V and 7 bases from J, the junction contained 10 bases not matched to a gene. The CDR3 length is 15 residues. The CDR3 nucleotides are TGCGCCAGCAGCCGACCCGGGACAGGGTTCGTTGAAGCTTTCTTT. Its translation: CASSRPGTGFVEAFF.

The rearrangement uses TRBV4-1 and TRBJ1-1; D unresolved. Germline CDR1 is MGHRA and CDR2 is YSYEKL. This CDR3 region has 15 residues. V lost 7 bases and J 0 bases, leaving 15 bases between the germline ends. The CDR3 DNA is TGCGCCAGCAACACAGAGGTAGGGATGAACACTGAAGCTTTCTTT. Its translation is CASNTEVGMNTEAFF.

V is TRBV7-3 and J is TRBJ2-3; D is perhaps TRBD1 (6 bases). CDR1 SGHTA and CDR2 FQGTGA come from the germline V gene. The V end was cut by 1 base, the J end by 0 bases, with 11 bases between. The CDR3 has 16 residues. The CDR3 DNA follows: TGTGCCAGCAGCTTAATAGGGCAGGGGAGCACAGATACGCAGTATTTT. Translated, it gives CASSLIGQGSTDTQYF.

The rearrangement uses TRBV6-1 and TRBJ2-7; a possible D gene is TRBD1 (6 bases). Germline V gene lookup returns CDR1 MNHNS and CDR2 SASEGT. Trimming cost V 5 bases and J 0 bases, with 14 bases left between them. This CDR3 has 15 amino acids. The CDR3 DNA sequence: TGTGCCAGCAGTCTAGACAGGTCCCGCTCCTACGAGCAGTACTTC. Its protein product is CASSLDRSRSYEQYF.

This clone showed up just once. J is TRBJ1-1 and V is TRBV19, with TRBD1 identical over 8 bases. The germline V gene encodes CDR1 LNHDA and CDR2 SQIVND (reference sequence). J was trimmed by 6 bases and V by 3 bases; bases with no gene match: 15. CDR3 length equals 17 residues. CDR3 sequence reads: CASSIKESGGLNAEAFF. In nucleotides, the CDR3 is TGTGCCAGTAGTATTAAGGAGTCAGGGGGCCTAAACGCTGAAGCTTTCTTT.

The DNA of the CDR3 is TGTGCCAGCGACTCAGGCACTGAAGCTTTCTTT. It specifies CASDSGTEAFF. This rearrangement joins TRBV13 to TRBJ1-1; D call uncertain. This CDR3 comprises 11 residues. V dropped 8 bases and J dropped 4 bases, with 8 bases sitting between them. CDR1 and CDR2 from the germline V gene are PRHDT and FYEKMQ (reference sequence).

This clone was counted only a few times. This CDR3 is also generated by other DNA sequences in the sample. This chain joins TRBV6-5 and TRBJ2-7, with a possible D match to TRBD2 (5 bases). Germline V gene sequence: CDR1 MNHEY, CDR2 SVGAGI. V gave up 5 bases and J gave up 3 bases, with 11 bases separating them. There are 13 residues in the CDR3. CDR3 bases: TGTGCCAGCAGTCCTCTGGGGAGCTACGAGCAGTACTTC. Its protein product is CASSPLGSYEQYF.

The chain uses TRBV9 and TRBJ2-3; 10 bases line up with TRBD2. The V and J ends lost 4 bases and 5 bases, in that order; junction bases with no gene match: 10. There are 16 residues in the CDR3. Germline loops: CDR1 SGDLS, CDR2 YYNGEE. The CDR3 DNA is TGTGCCAGCAGCCCCAGCGGGAGGGATGAGGGAGATACGCAGTATTTT. Translation gives CASSPSGRDEGDTQYF.

V and J are TRBV7-2 and TRBJ2-2; weak D call: TRBD1 (5 bases). V gave up 0 bases and J gave up 0 bases, with 11 bases separating them. Germline V gene lookup returns CDR1 SGHTA and CDR2 FQGNSA. The CDR3 runs 17 residues. This chain's CDR3 is CASSLALVGANTGELFF. As DNA, the CDR3 is TGTGCCAGCAGCTTAGCCCTTGTAGGGGCGAACACCGGGGAGCTGTTTTTT.

The chain combines TRBV9 with TRBJ2-3, with D unresolved. The CDR3 extends over 14 amino acids. CDR1 SGDLS and CDR2 YYNGEE come from the germline V gene. Trimming left V 4 bases short and J 2 bases short, with 11 bases between. DNA of the CDR3: TGTGCCAGCAGCCTGATTGAAGACACAGATACGCAGTATTTT. This sequence encodes CASSLIEDTDTQYF.

The rearrangement links TRBV10-3 to TRBJ2-3, with D unresolved. CDR1 is ENHRY, CDR2 SYGVKD, per germline. This CDR3 region has 11 residues. Between the trimmed V and J ends, which lost 3 bases and 6 bases, there was a span of 4 bases. DNA of the CDR3: TGTGCCATCAGTGACGTGGATACGCAGTATTTT. It translates to CAISDVDTQYF.

The chain joins TRBV5-4 to TRBJ2-1, with a tentative D call TRBD2 (5 bases). CDR3 size: 14 residues. Trimming stripped 4 bases from V and 12 bases from J, with 20 bases between. Germline CDR1 is SGHNT and CDR2 is YYREEE (reference sequence). The CDR3 loop is CASSDLPAAGVQFF. CDR3 coding DNA: TGTGCCAGCAGCGATTTGCCGGCGGCGGGCGTGCAGTTCTTC.

The chain is built from TRBV7-2 and TRBJ2-7, with a possible D match to TRBD1 (8 bases). The length of the CDR3 is 14 residues. From germline, CDR1 is SGHTA and CDR2 FQGNSA. Trimming shortened V by 6 bases and J by 3 bases, and 15 bases separated the two germline ends. The DNA of the CDR3 is TGTGCCAGCAGTAAATACAGGGGGGGCTACGAGCAGTACTTC. It codes for CASSKYRGGYEQYF.

The CDR3 loop reads CASSFGLAGGIITYEQYF. The CDR3 nucleotides are TGTGCCAGCAGCTTCGGACTAGCGGGAGGCATAATCACCTACGAGCAGTACTTC. The gene calls are TRBV7-2 and TRBJ2-7, with TRBD2 matching over 14 bases. This CDR3 spans 18 amino acids. After removal of 3 bases from V and 2 bases from J, the junction contained 9 bases not matched to a gene. Germline CDR1 SGHTA, CDR2 FQGNSA. Using reference TRBV7-2 and TRBJ2-7 for the parts outside the CDR3, the full variable domain is GAGVSQSPSNKVTEKGKDVELRCDPISGHTALYWYRQSLGQGLEFLIYFQGNSAPDKSGLPSDRFSAERTGGSVSTLTIQRTQQEDSAVYLCASSFGLAGGIITYEQYFGPGTRLTVT.

The V and J genes are TRBV18 and TRBJ1-5; D unresolved. The CDR3 totals 13 residues. Germline values: CDR1 KGHSH, CDR2 LQKENI. Deletions cut 2 bases from V and 5 bases from J, with 7 bases between. CDR3 coding DNA: TGTGCCAGCTCACCAGGAGGGCATCAGCCCCAGCATTTT. Residues: CASSPGGHQPQHF. Using reference TRBV18 and TRBJ1-5 for the parts outside the CDR3, the full variable domain is NAGVMQNPRHLVRRRGQEARLRCSPMKGHSHVYWYRQLPEEGLKFMVYLQKENIIDESGMPKERFSAEFPKEGPSILRIQQVVRGDSAAYFCASSPGGHQPQHFGDGTRLSIL.

The chain is built from TRBV2 and TRBJ1-1; 9 bases match TRBD1. The CDR3 totals 14 residues. Germline V gives CDR1 SNHLY, CDR2 FYNNEI. The junction had 0 bases not matched to a gene; V was cut back by 1 base and J by 3 bases. The CDR3, as DNA: TGTGCCAGCAGTGAAGGACAGGGGGACACTGAAGCTTTCTTT. It codes for CASSEGQGDTEAFF.

This clone was counted between two and nine times. The V call is TRBV7-9, the J call TRBJ1-2, with D hard to call. This CDR3 comprises 13 residues. Germline V CDR1 and CDR2: SEHNR, FQNEAQ (reference sequence). V was cut by 3 bases and J by 0 bases, with 5 bases left in between. The CDR3, as DNA: TGTGCCAGCAGCTTTTCTACTAACTATGGCTACACCTTC. This gives the protein CASSFSTNYGYTF.

V gene TRBV7-9 combines with J gene TRBJ2-3; no definite D call. Germline lookup yields CDR1 SEHNR and CDR2 FQNEAQ (reference sequence). Trimming took 5 bases from V and 2 from J, leaving 8 bases between them. This CDR3 contains 13 residues. The CDR3 DNA follows: TGTGCCAGCAGCCGGCCGTCCACAGATACGCAGTATTTT. This translates into CASSRPSTDTQYF.

The V gene is TRBV25-1, the J gene TRBJ2-5; TRBD1 might be the D (5 bases). Germline CDR1 MGHDK, CDR2 SYGVNS. V was trimmed by 3 bases and J by 2 bases, leaving 13 bases between them. This CDR3 has 15 amino acids. The CDR3 DNA is TGTGCCAGCAGTGACGGCAGGGTCGGGCAAGAGACCCAGTACTTC. Protein: CASSDGRVGQETQYF. Together with reference TRBV25-1 and TRBJ2-5, the CDR3 gives the full variable domain: EADIYQTPRYLVIGTGKKITLECSQTMGHDKMYWYQQDPGMELHLIHYSYGVNSTEKGDLSSESTVSRIRTEHFPLTLESARPSHTSQYLCASSDGRVGQETQYFGPGTRLLVL.

The chain employs TRBV7-8 and TRBJ1-4, with D unclear. The V and J ends lost 3 bases and 7 bases respectively, with 12 bases between them. Looked up from germline, CDR1 is SGHVS and CDR2 is FQNEAQ. The CDR3 loop spans 14 amino acids. The CDR3: CASSFDPSGEKLFF. CDR3 nucleotides: TGTGCCAGCAGCTTCGACCCTTCGGGTGAAAAACTGTTTTTT.

The CDR3: CASSLTTGARETQYF. In DNA form, the CDR3 reads TGTGCCAGCAGCTTAACCACCGGTGCCCGGGAGACCCAGTACTTC. The J gene is TRBJ2-5, the V gene TRBV7-9; D not resolved. Germline CDR1 reads SEHNR; CDR2 reads FQNEAQ (reference sequence). V lost 2 bases and J 5 bases, leaving 15 bases between the germline ends. The CDR3 is made up of 15 amino acids.

V and J are TRBV13 and TRBJ2-2; weak D call: TRBD2 (6 bases). Germline V gene data show CDR1 as PRHDT and CDR2 as FYEKMQ (reference sequence). The CDR3 spans 14 residues. Between the trimmed V and J ends, which lost 7 bases and 3 bases, there was a span of 12 bases. CDR3: CASIGTGDTGELFF. CDR3 nucleotides: TGTGCCAGCATTGGAACGGGAGACACCGGGGAGCTGTTTTTT.

The CDR3 loop reads CSASEAGELFF. The CDR3 nucleotides are TGCAGCGCCTCAGAGGCCGGGGAGCTGTTTTTT. This chain connects TRBV29-1 to TRBJ2-2; D uncertain. The CDR3 is 11 amino acids. The germline gives CDR1 SQVTM, CDR2 ANQGSEA. Trimming removed 7 bases at V and 6 bases at J, with 9 bases between.

The CDR3 DNA reads TGCGCCAGCAGCCAAGATTCAGGCTCCACCGGGGAGCTGTTTTTT. Its protein product is CASSQDSGSTGELFF. The V and J genes are TRBV4-3 and TRBJ2-2; D is undetermined. Germline CDR1 and CDR2: LGHNA and YSLEER. The CDR3 has 15 residues. Trimming removed 0 bases at V and 4 bases at J, with 9 bases between.

The chain links TRBV6-1 to TRBJ1-5; 7 bases align to TRBD1. The CDR3 loop spans 15 amino acids. Germline CDR1 is MNHNS and CDR2 is SASEGT. The J segment lost 4 bases and the V segment lost 4 bases, leaving 7 bases of the junction unmatched. In DNA, the CDR3 is TGTGCCAGCAGTGTTGGACAGGCCCTTAATCAGCCCCAGCATTTT. Amino acid sequence: CASSVGQALNQPQHF.

This chain links TRBV6-5 with TRBJ2-1; D not resolved. Trimming removed 3 bases from V and 9 bases from J, with 9 bases in between. This CDR3 is 12 amino acids long. The germline V gene encodes CDR1 MNHEY and CDR2 SVGAGI. CDR3 sequence reads: CASSYRGTEQFF. In DNA form, the CDR3 reads TGTGCCAGCAGTTATAGAGGAACTGAGCAGTTCTTC.

This clone was observed a handful of times. The rearrangement uses TRBV6-5 and TRBJ2-7; TRBD2 is a possible D gene (5 bases). The CDR3 runs 14 residues. Germline CDR1 MNHEY, CDR2 SVGAGI. The V and J ends lost 6 bases and 7 bases respectively, with 19 bases between them. CDR3 bases: TGTGCCAGCAGGGCCCTCGGCGGGTACCTAGAGCAGTACTTC. Amino acid sequence: CASRALGGYLEQYF.